The clone carrying this T cell receptor beta chain was detected once. The antigen is unknown. This sequence may be a read error, since a much larger clone differs from it by one base. Isolated PBMCs totaled at least 7 million in each sample. Every sample gave at least 6 micrograms of total RNA when it was extracted. CDR1 and CDR2 from the germline V gene are MNHEY and SVGAGI. The CDR3 totals 14 residues. The record originates from a study of blood T cells in healthy people across ages. Notes on the study in general: Versus aged donors, long-lived donors had higher diversity and more naive CD4+ cells.

A second PCR, run for about 7 to 11 cycles, used a sample-barcoded 5' primer plus a J-beta primer mix. TCRdb redid the calling of the 5' RACE reads with MiXCR, one entry per CDR3 protein. The data contain more than 800,000 distinct CDR3 sequences, under 35% of them seen just once; the ten biggest clones take up 17%. Sequenced sample: blood. The receptor comes from a woman over 75 in good health. This chain uses TRBV6-5 with TRBJ1-2; D might be TRBD1 (5 bases). CDR3 loop: CASRYSRGHYGYTF. CDR3 in DNA: TGTGCCAGCAGGTACTCGCGGGGACACTATGGCTACACCTTC.